Ten or more counts support the clone carrying this T cell receptor beta chain. The target antigen is unknown. Each person with ophthalmopathy scored at least 3 on the Clinical Activity Score, reached NOSPECS grade 4 or higher, and had been ill under 3 months. These data come from a study of T cells in Graves' hyperthyroidism and ophthalmopathy. TCR beta CDR3 sequences were amplified from RNA transcripts. The TCR CDR3 was amplified in a first-round RT-PCR using the HTBI primer set. TCRdb itself ran the multiplex PCR reads through MiXCR, one entry per CDR3 protein. The data show over 400,000 distinct CDR3 sequences, 14% to 15% seen once. Study-wide results and caveats: Most clonotypes expanded in the thyroid (above 0.001) were also present in blood.

Trimming shortened V by 2 bases and J by 1 base, and 8 bases separated the two germline ends. The CDR3 has 14 amino acids. Looked up from germline, CDR1 is WNHNN and CDR2 is SYGVQD (reference sequence). The source material was blood. The chain joins TRBV10-1 to TRBJ1-2; D is undetermined. The source is a man between 18 and 29 years old with Graves' ophthalmopathy. In DNA, the CDR3 is TGCGCCAGCAGTGAGACGGGCAGTAACTATGGCTACACCTTC. As protein: CASSETGSNYGYTF.